This T cell receptor beta chain was profiled in a study of vaccination effects on CD4 cells after COVID-19. Study findings and constraints: Marked clonal contraction of both clone types appeared late after vaccination.

Antigen-specific CD4+ T cells were expanded with viral peptide pools in the ViraFEST assay before sequencing. Following an approximately ten-day culture, CD4+ T cells were purified. Their SARS-CoV-2 infection, verified by PCR, occurred between March and December 2020. Details on this clone: No antigen is known for it.

Here immunoSEQ multiplex PCR was the method, and the copy in TCRdb shows in-frame clones only, minus some. Of tens of thousands of clones listed, 60% to 80% were seen once; the top ten hold roughly a fifth. V lost 4 bases and J lost 4, with 13 bases in between. CDR3 length equals 14 residues. Germline CDR1 is SGHRS and CDR2 is YFSETQ. Specimen: CD4+ T cells from PBMCs cultured with HCoV-NL63 spike peptides, collected before COVID-19 vaccination. The chain links TRBV5-1 to TRBJ2-3; no definite D call. This receptor was taken from a human donor who had a prior SARS-CoV-2 infection. CDR3 nucleotide sequence: TGCGCCAGCAGCCAATATGACACGGCAGATACGCAGTATTTT. Its protein is CASSQYDTADTQYF.